The T cell receptor beta chain under discussion was sequenced for a study of control samples from healthy donors and cancer patients. There are 13 residues in the CDR3. The junction had 5 bases not matched to a gene; V was cut back by 7 bases and J by 6 bases. Germline V gene data show CDR1 as LNHDA and CDR2 as SQIVND (reference sequence). The repertoire was sequenced with immunoSEQ multiplex PCR; TCRdb's copy has only in-frame clones and lacks some. The table records some 220,000 clones, over 90% of them present only once. What was sequenced was blood. The V gene is TRBV19, the J gene TRBJ2-4; 8 bases line up with TRBD1. The clonotype comes from a man over 45 in good health. CDR3 nucleotides: TGTGCCAGTACCCCTCAGGGGGCAAACATTCAGTACTTC. It translates to CASTPQGANIQYF.